A selection of T cell receptor beta chains follows, all from one sample in a study of shared clonotypes between healthy human individuals. Using immunoSEQ multiplex PCR, the repertoire was profiled, and TCRdb retains in-frame clones only, with some absent. The sample holds about 960,000 clones, less than 85% seen once. Sequenced: memory CD4+ T cells sorted from blood. These receptors all come from a young man in good health. Both conserved end residues are part of each CDR3. The D gene is left open where the match is weak. Not every row has a clone size; where given, it reads once, few, many or a size class.

V gene: TRBV19; J gene: TRBJ1-6; CDR3 length: 15; D gene: TRBD1; clone size: .; CDR3 protein: CASTPTGGTNSPLHF; CDR3 DNA: TGTGCCAGTACCCCGACAGGGGGAACTAATTCACCCCTCCACTTT
V gene: TRBV19; J gene: TRBJ1-4; CDR3 length: 14; D gene: TRBD1; clone size: .; CDR3 protein: CASDRGLLNEKLFF; CDR3 DNA: TGTGCCAGCGACAGGGGGCTCCTCAATGAAAAACTGTTTTTT
V gene: TRBV28; J gene: TRBJ2-3; CDR3 length: 17; D gene: .; clone size: .; CDR3 protein: CASSSPNVREGPDTQYF; CDR3 DNA: TGTGCCAGCAGTTCACCCAATGTCAGGGAAGGACCAGATACGCAGTATTTT
V gene: TRBV10-3; J gene: TRBJ2-3; CDR3 length: 14; D gene: TRBD2; clone size: .; CDR3 protein: CASKGGSGPDTQYF; CDR3 DNA: TGTGCCTCAAAGGGCGGGAGTGGTCCAGATACGCAGTATTTT
V gene: TRBV7-2; J gene: TRBJ1-2; CDR3 length: 12; D gene: .; clone size: .; CDR3 protein: CASSLEFYGYTF; CDR3 DNA: TGTGCCAGCAGCCTCGAGTTCTATGGCTACACCTTC
V gene: TRBV9; J gene: TRBJ2-2; CDR3 length: 16; D gene: TRBD2; clone size: .; CDR3 protein: CASSVLAGPSTGELFF; CDR3 DNA: TGTGCCAGCAGCGTACTAGCGGGACCCTCCACCGGGGAGCTGTTTTTT
V gene: TRBV6-6; J gene: TRBJ2-7; CDR3 length: 13; D gene: TRBD1; clone size: .; CDR3 protein: CASRGTGEGEQYF; CDR3 DNA: TGTGCCAGCAGGGGGACAGGGGAAGGCGAGCAGTACTTC
V gene: TRBV4-2; J gene: TRBJ2-2; CDR3 length: 18; D gene: TRBD2; clone size: .; CDR3 protein: CASSHLTSGGSNTGELFF; CDR3 DNA: TGTGCCAGCAGCCACCTAACTAGCGGGGGGTCGAACACCGGGGAGCTGTTTTTT
V gene: TRBV11-2; J gene: TRBJ2-7; CDR3 length: 14; D gene: TRBD2; clone size: .; CDR3 protein: CASQSLAEGYEQYF; CDR3 DNA: TGTGCCAGTCAGAGTCTAGCGGAGGGGTACGAGCAGTACTTC
V gene: TRBV28; J gene: TRBJ2-7; CDR3 length: 16; D gene: .; clone size: .; CDR3 protein: CASSSPGEARGREQYF; CDR3 DNA: TGTGCCAGCAGTTCCCCGGGGGAGGCAAGAGGCCGAGAGCAGTACTTC
V gene: TRBV19; J gene: TRBJ1-5; CDR3 length: 13; D gene: .; clone size: few; CDR3 protein: CASTRGSGQPQHF; CDR3 DNA: TGTGCCAGCACGAGGGGGTCAGGTCAGCCCCAGCATTTT
V gene: TRBV7-9; J gene: TRBJ1-6; CDR3 length: 12; D gene: .; clone size: .; CDR3 protein: CASGLNNSPLHF; CDR3 DNA: TGTGCCAGCGGCCTCAATAATTCACCCCTCCACTTT
V gene: TRBV5-1; J gene: TRBJ2-7; CDR3 length: 16; D gene: TRBD1; clone size: .; CDR3 protein: CASLLQPGQGAKEQYF; CDR3 DNA: TGCGCCAGCCTACTCCAACCGGGACAGGGGGCGAAAGAGCAGTACTTC
V gene: TRBV2; J gene: TRBJ2-7; CDR3 length: 14; D gene: TRBD1; clone size: .; CDR3 protein: CASSRGQLAYEQYF; CDR3 DNA: TGTGCCAGCAGCAGGGGGCAACTAGCCTACGAGCAGTACTTC
V gene: TRBV28; J gene: TRBJ1-4; CDR3 length: 13; D gene: .; clone size: once; CDR3 protein: CASRRGYNEKLFF; CDR3 DNA: TGTGCCAGCAGGAGGGGCTATAATGAAAAACTGTTTTTT
V gene: TRBV5-4; J gene: TRBJ1-2; CDR3 length: 16; D gene: .; clone size: .; CDR3 protein: CASSLAPGRGGYGYTF; CDR3 DNA: TGTGCCAGCAGCTTGGCCCCAGGCCGCGGGGGGTATGGCTACACCTTC
V gene: TRBV19; J gene: TRBJ2-1; CDR3 length: 13; D gene: .; clone size: .; CDR3 protein: CASGLTGPYEQFF; CDR3 DNA: TGTGCCTCCGGGTTGACTGGCCCTTATGAGCAGTTCTTC
V gene: TRBV10-3; J gene: TRBJ2-7; CDR3 length: 12; D gene: .; clone size: few; CDR3 protein: CAISPGSYEQYF; CDR3 DNA: TGTGCCATCAGCCCCGGGTCCTACGAGCAGTACTTC
V gene: TRBV7-2; J gene: TRBJ2-2; CDR3 length: 18; D gene: .; clone size: .; CDR3 protein: CASSRKPTGLRIGGELFF; CDR3 DNA: TGTGCCAGCAGCAGGAAGCCTACAGGACTCCGAATCGGCGGGGAGCTGTTTTTT
V gene: TRBV9; J gene: TRBJ2-2; CDR3 length: 14; D gene: .; clone size: .; CDR3 protein: CASSVRSNTGELFF; CDR3 DNA: TGTGCCAGCAGCGTCAGGTCCAACACCGGGGAGCTGTTTTTT